These 10 T cell receptor beta chains originate from one sample sequenced in a study of blood T cell repertoires in COVID-19 (dated by TCRdb to 2019 to 2021). The library was generated by the immunoSEQ multiplex PCR assay. Drawn from immuneACCESS, this table holds only the in-frame rearrangements with V and J called that TCRdb kept. Clones are partly lost; checked studies trace under half to an unresolved V gene and leave the rest unexplained. The table for this sample lists 90,000 to 100,000 clones; over 70% of them were counted only once. Approximately 24% of the sample is in the top ten clones. Specimen: peripheral blood. The receptor source for this set is a man aged 70 or older with acute or convalescent COVID-19.

The V and J genes are TRBV2 and TRBJ1-1, with a possible D match to TRBD1 (5 bases). CDR3 length: 13 residues. V was cut by 6 bases and J by 1 base, with 9 bases left in between. The germline CDR1 and CDR2 sequences are SNHLY and FYNNEI. DNA for the CDR3: TGTGCCAGCAGGGACATCTCGAACACTGAAGCTTTCTTT. Translation gives CASRDISNTEAFF.

The sample holds one count of this clone. This rearrangement joins TRBV19 to TRBJ1-3, with D maybe TRBD1 (5 bases). The CDR3 loop spans 17 amino acids. With 7 bases removed from V and 0 bases from J, the gap between germline ends came to 19 bases. In germline, CDR1 is LNHDA, CDR2 SQIVND (reference sequence). CDR3 nucleotide sequence: TGTGCCAGTACCGGGGGGAATTATATCGGCTCTGGAAACACCATATATTTT. Translating it yields CASTGGNYIGSGNTIYF.

V gene TRBV7-2 combines with J gene TRBJ2-3, with 11 bases matching TRBD2. The length of the CDR3 is 16 residues. Germline assignment: CDR1 SGHTA and CDR2 FQGNSA. V trimming: 2 bases; J trimming: 1 base; junction bases outside the gene matches: 2. The CDR3, as DNA: TGTGCCAGCAGCTTATTACTAGCGGGGGGCACAGATACGCAGTATTTT. It yields the protein CASSLLLAGGTDTQYF.

The genes are TRBV5-1 and TRBJ2-1; TRBD2 matches at 7 bases. CDR3 length equals 14 residues. In germline, CDR1 is SGHRS, CDR2 YFSETQ. The trim removed 0 bases at V and 8 bases at J, leaving 5 bases unmatched. Here the CDR3 reads CASSLGLAEYEQFF. In nucleotides, the CDR3 is TGCGCCAGCAGCTTGGGACTAGCCGAGTATGAGCAGTTCTTC.

J is TRBJ2-5 and V is TRBV18; 10 bases match TRBD2. Germline V CDR1 and CDR2: KGHSH, LQKENI. The CDR3 length is 16 residues. V was clipped by 3 bases and J by 1 base; unmatched bases: 5. CDR3 in DNA: TGTGCCAGCTCACCTCTAGCGGGAGTTCCCCAAGAGACCCAGTACTTC. Translated: CASSPLAGVPQETQYF. Looking up the rest from reference TRBV18 and TRBJ2-5 gives the full variable domain: NAGVMQNPRHLVRRRGQEARLRCSPMKGHSHVYWYRQLPEEGLKFMVYLQKENIIDESGMPKERFSAEFPKEGPSILRIQQVVRGDSAAYFCASSPLAGVPQETQYFGPGTRLLVL.

The rearrangement uses TRBV10-3 and TRBJ2-3; no clear D. Looked up from germline, CDR1 is ENHRY and CDR2 is SYGVKD. The CDR3 loop spans 13 amino acids. Trimming shortened V by 4 bases and J by 0 bases, and 5 bases separated the two germline ends. CDR3 sequence reads: CAISALSTDTQYF. The CDR3 bases are TGTGCCATCAGTGCCCTTAGCACAGATACGCAGTATTTT.

The V and J genes are TRBV28 and TRBJ2-1, with 9 nucleotides matching TRBD1. The CDR3 spans 14 residues. Trimming cost V 6 bases and J 0 bases; bases outside gene matches: 0. CDR1 is MDHEN and CDR2 is SYDVKM in the germline V gene. CDR3 DNA: TGTGCCAGCAGGACAGGGGGCTCCTACAATGAGCAGTTCTTC. Encoded protein: CASRTGGSYNEQFF.

This chain links TRBV5-1 with TRBJ2-5; D is possibly TRBD1 (6 bases). V was cut by 0 bases and J by 4 bases, with 13 bases left in between. The CDR3 length is 15 residues. CDR1 is SGHRS, CDR2 YFSETQ, per germline. The CDR3 protein is CASSLDTGRPETQYF. CDR3 sequence (DNA): TGCGCCAGCAGCTTGGATACAGGGCGTCCAGAGACCCAGTACTTC.

The gene calls are TRBV14 and TRBJ2-7; 7 bases match TRBD2. J gave up 4 bases and V 2 bases, and 14 bases lay outside the gene matches. The CDR3 consists of 17 residues. Germline V gene lookup returns CDR1 SGHDN and CDR2 FVKESK. CDR3 protein: CASSQLLSAGAGYEQYF. DNA of the CDR3: TGTGCCAGCAGCCAACTCTTATCGGCGGGAGCGGGGTACGAGCAGTACTTC.

This chain joins TRBV29-1 and TRBJ1-2; maybe TRBD1 (5 bases). The CDR3 is made up of 12 amino acids. Germline lookup yields CDR1 SQVTM and CDR2 ANQGSEA. V was clipped by 2 bases and J by 8 bases, with 12 bases between them. The CDR3 bases are TGCAGCGTTGAATTTCGGGGGGGAGGCTACACCTTC. Translation: CSVEFRGGGYTF.